The rows below give T cell receptor beta chains drawn from one sample of a study of blood T cell repertoires in COVID-19. Clones were read by immunoSEQ multiplex PCR, and TCRdb kept only the in-frame ones, dropping some. The data contain around 290,000 clones, about nine tenths of them seen just once; the ten biggest clones take up about 1.7%. The sequenced material came from PBMCs or T cells enriched from blood (not recorded which). All receptors come from a woman between 35 and 50 years old who had recovered from COVID-19. Both conserved end residues are part of each CDR3.

v_call	cdr3_aa
TRBV19	CASSIKGATYGYTF
TRBV2	CASSEDQTTQYF
TRBV6-2/TRBV6-3	CASSYSAVGGGYTF
TRBV20-1	CSELAYNEQFF
TRBV7-2	CASSVPRGGRYEQYF
TRBV20-1	CSASKTPKNTEAFF
TRBV25-1	CASSPRTRNSPLHF
TRBV6-5	CASSYSNRNYNSPLHF
TRBV27	CASSLRDTDTGELFF
TRBV4-1	CASSQELRGNTEAFF
TRBV5-1	CASSPDTYYGYTF
TRBV2	CASKQDSNQPQHF
TRBV7-2	CASSLLVHREQFF
TRBV24-1	CATSEPDRGNEQFF
TRBV4-3	CASSQGLVIFNEQFF
TRBV7-8	CASSLRRQLNYGYTF
TRBV18	CASSPTQGLEREKLFF
TRBV11-2	CASSLGQGPGYTF
TRBV2	CASSEGQGASYEQYF
TRBV6-5	CASKHDRGIDGYTF
TRBV24-1	CATSDPGQGYNEQFF
TRBV19	CASSENRIHNSPLHF
TRBV18	CASSPESKTGAKNIQYF
TRBV9	CASSLRQGQNEKLFF
TRBV5-6	CASSYGEGGAFF
TRBV5-1	CASRPLWGPTGEKLFF
TRBV2	CASTGVYNEKLFF
TRBV5-5	CASSVRQGNYGYTF
TRBV11-1	CASSLETVVADEQFF
TRBV11-1	CASSRDMQSYEQYF
TRBV9	CASSGGTVQETQYF
TRBV5-1	CASSLVVAGGHNEQFF
TRBV14	CASSRTGLSSTDTQYF
TRBV7-7	CASSVGGSNEQFF
TRBV6-6	CASSSIWTGGDYGYTF
TRBV7-2	CASSLEVLDTIYF
TRBV7-9	CASSYTGANSPLHF
TRBV4-3	CASSQEGRGSMYEQYF
TRBV20-1	CSASAPAEDEAFF
TRBV7-8	CASSLQMGQNTEAFF
TRBV6-1	CASSEPLAGGETQYF
TRBV5-4	CASSRLVGPPSQYGYTF
TRBV3-1/TRBV3-2	CASSQTLRGQPQHF
TRBV9	CASSVGSSGNTIYF
TRBV30	CAWTPQPGYNSPLHF
TRBV23-1	CASSLRGQGSGGNQPQHF
TRBV5-1	CASSLGPAGADYTF
TRBV5-1	CASSFDRDRKAFF
TRBV2	CASSDLAGDRCFF
TRBV2	CASSDPAGQAFF
TRBV27	CASSLLAGTGTDTQYF
TRBV11-3	CASSFGSGSTNTGELFF
TRBV7-3	CASSSQGAVNEQFF
TRBV7-3	CASSLISPLGHYGYTF
TRBV2	CASSPGQNSPLHF
TRBV18	CASSPTGTGTHNEQFF
TRBV7-7	CASSSGLAGTDTQYF
TRBV7-9	CASSLAWQGNGYTF
TRBV5-1	CASSLDFGSSGNTIYF
TRBV6-2/TRBV6-3	CASSSVASGRIYNEQFF